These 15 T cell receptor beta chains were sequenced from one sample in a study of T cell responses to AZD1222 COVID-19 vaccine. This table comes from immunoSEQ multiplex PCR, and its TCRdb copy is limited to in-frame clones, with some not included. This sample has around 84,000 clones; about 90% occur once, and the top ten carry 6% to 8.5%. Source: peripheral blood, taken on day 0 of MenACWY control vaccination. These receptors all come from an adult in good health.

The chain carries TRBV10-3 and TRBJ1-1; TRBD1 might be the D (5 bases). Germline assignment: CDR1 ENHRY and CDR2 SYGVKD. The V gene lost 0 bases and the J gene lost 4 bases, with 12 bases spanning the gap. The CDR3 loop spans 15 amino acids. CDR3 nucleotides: TGTGCCATCAGTGAGTCGGGGGGTGGGAGCACTGAAGCTTTCTTT. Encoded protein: CAISESGGGSTEAFF.

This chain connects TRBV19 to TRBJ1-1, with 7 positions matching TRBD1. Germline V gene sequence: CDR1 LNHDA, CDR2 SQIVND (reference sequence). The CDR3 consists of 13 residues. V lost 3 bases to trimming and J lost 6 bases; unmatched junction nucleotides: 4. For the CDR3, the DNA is TGTGCCAGTAGTATTGGGACAGTCCCTGAAGCTTTCTTT. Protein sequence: CASSIGTVPEAFF.

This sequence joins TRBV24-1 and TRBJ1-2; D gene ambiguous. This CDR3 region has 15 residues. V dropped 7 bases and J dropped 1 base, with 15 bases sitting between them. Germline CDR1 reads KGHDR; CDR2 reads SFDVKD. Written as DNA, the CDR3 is TGTGCCACCAGGGCTCCGAGGGCGTATAACTATGGCTACACCTTC. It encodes CATRAPRAYNYGYTF.

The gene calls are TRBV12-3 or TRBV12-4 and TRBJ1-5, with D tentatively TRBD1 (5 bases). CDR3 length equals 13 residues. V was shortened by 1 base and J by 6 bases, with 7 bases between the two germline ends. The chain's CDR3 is CASSLGGFQPQHF. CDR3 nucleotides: TGTGCCAGCAGTTTAGGGGGGTTTCAGCCCCAGCATTTT.

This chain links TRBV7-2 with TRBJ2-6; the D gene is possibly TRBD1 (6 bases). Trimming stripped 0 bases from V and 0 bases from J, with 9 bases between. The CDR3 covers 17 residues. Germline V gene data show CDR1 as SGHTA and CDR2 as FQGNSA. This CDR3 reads CASSLAGAGSGANVLTF. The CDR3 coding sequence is TGTGCCAGCAGCTTAGCGGGGGCCGGCTCTGGGGCCAACGTCCTGACTTTC. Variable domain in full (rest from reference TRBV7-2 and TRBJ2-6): GAGVSQSPSNKVTEKGKDVELRCDPISGHTALYWYRQSLGQGLEFLIYFQGNSAPDKSGLPSDRFSAERTGGSVSTLTIQRTQQEDSAVYLCASSLAGAGSGANVLTFGAGSRLTVL.

CDR3 bases: TGTGCCAGTAGTTGGCCAGGGCGGTGGGAGACCCAGTACTTC. Amino acids: CASSWPGRWETQYF. V usage is TRBV19 and J usage is TRBJ2-5, with D tentatively TRBD1 (5 bases). This CDR3 is 14 amino acids long. V was trimmed by 5 bases and J by 5 bases, leaving 15 bases between them. From germline, CDR1 is LNHDA and CDR2 SQIVND (reference sequence).

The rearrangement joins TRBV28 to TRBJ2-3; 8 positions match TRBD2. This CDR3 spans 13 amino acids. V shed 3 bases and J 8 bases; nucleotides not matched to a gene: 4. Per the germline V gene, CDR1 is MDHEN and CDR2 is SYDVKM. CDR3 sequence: CASSLPSGSTQYF. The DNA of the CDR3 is TGTGCCAGCAGTTTGCCTAGCGGGTCTACGCAGTATTTT.

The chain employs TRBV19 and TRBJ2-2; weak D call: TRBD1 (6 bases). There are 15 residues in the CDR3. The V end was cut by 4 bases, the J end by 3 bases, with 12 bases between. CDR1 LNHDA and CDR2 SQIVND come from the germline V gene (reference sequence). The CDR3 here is CASSSHREHTGELFF. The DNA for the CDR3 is TGTGCCAGTAGTAGCCACAGGGAACACACCGGGGAGCTGTTTTTT.

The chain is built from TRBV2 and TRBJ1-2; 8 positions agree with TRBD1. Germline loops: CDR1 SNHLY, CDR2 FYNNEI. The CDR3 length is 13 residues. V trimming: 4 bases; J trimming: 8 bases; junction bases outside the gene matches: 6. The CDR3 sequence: CASSGQGPRGYTF. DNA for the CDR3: TGTGCCAGCAGTGGACAGGGGCCTAGAGGCTACACCTTC.

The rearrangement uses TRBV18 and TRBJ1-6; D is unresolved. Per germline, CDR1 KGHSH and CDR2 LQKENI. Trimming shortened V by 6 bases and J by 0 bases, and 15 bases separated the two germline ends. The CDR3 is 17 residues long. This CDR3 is CASSPLERSSYNSPLHF. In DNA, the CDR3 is TGTGCCAGCTCGCCTCTCGAGAGGAGCTCCTATAATTCACCCCTCCACTTT.

The CDR3: CASSPGQYPTNEKLFF. The CDR3 coding sequence is TGTGCCAGCAGCCCAGGACAGTACCCAACTAATGAAAAACTGTTTTTT. This chain joins TRBV28 and TRBJ1-4, with D maybe TRBD1 (6 bases). This CDR3 has 16 residues. Trimming stripped 6 bases from V and 0 bases from J, with 14 bases between. Germline V gene lookup returns CDR1 MDHEN and CDR2 SYDVKM.

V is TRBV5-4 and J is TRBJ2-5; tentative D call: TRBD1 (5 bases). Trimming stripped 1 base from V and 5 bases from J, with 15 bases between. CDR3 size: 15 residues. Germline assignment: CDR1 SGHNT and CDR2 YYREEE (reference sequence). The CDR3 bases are TGTGCCAGCAGCTTGTTGACAGCTCTCCGGGAGACCCAGTACTTC. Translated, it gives CASSLLTALRETQYF.

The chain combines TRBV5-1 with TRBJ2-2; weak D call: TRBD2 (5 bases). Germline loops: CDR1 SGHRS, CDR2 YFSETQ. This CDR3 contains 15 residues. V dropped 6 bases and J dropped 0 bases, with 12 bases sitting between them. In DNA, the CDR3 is TGCGCCAGCACCATCAGACTATCGAACACCGGGGAGCTGTTTTTT. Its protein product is CASTIRLSNTGELFF.

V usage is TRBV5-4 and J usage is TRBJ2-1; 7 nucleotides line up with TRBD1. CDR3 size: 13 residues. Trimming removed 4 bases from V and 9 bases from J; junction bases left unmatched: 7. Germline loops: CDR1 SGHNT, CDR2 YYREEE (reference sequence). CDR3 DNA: TGTGCCAGCAGCCAAGGACAGGCCAGTGAGCAGTTCTTC. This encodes CASSQGQASEQFF.

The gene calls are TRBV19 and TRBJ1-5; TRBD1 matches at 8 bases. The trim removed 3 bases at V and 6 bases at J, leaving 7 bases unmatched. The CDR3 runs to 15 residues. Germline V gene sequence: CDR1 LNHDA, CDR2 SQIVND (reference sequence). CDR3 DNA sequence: TGTGCCAGTAGTATGGGACAGGCCTTGGGTCAGCCCCAGCATTTT. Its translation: CASSMGQALGQPQHF. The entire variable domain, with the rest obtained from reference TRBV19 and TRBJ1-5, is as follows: DGGITQSPKYLFRKEGQNVTLSCEQNLNHDAMYWYRQDPGQGLRLIYYSQIVNDFQKGDIAEGYSVSREKKESFPLTVTSAQKNPTAFYLCASSMGQALGQPQHFGDGTRLSIL.